This T cell receptor beta chain was sequenced in a study of cytomegalovirus exposure and HLA in healthy donors. V shed 1 base and J 3 bases; nucleotides not matched to a gene: 6. This CDR3 spans 15 amino acids. Per the germline V gene, CDR1 is SNHLY and CDR2 is FYNNEI. Generated by immunoSEQ multiplex PCR, the TCRdb table keeps only in-frame clones and is missing some. Found here are 250,000 to 350,000 clones, around 89% of them singletons; the top ten hold over 0.7%. The TCR originated in a woman aged 18-35 years in good health and CMV-seronegative. The sample comprised PBMCs. The chain is built from TRBV2 and TRBJ2-7; TRBD2 agrees at 7 bases. CDR3 residues: CASSEGGGAFYEQYF. The CDR3 DNA sequence: TGTGCCAGCAGTGAAGGGGGGGGAGCGTTCTACGAGCAGTACTTC.